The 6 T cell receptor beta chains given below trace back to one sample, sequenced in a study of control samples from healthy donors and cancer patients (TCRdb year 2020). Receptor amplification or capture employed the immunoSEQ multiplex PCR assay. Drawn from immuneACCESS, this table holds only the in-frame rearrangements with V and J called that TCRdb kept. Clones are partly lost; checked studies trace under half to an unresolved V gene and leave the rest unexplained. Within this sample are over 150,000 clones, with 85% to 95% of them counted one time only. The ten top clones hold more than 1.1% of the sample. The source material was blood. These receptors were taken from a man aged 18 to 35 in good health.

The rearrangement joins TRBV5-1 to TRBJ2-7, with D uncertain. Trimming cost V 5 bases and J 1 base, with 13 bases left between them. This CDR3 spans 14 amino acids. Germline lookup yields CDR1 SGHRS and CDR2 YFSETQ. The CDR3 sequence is CASSRNTKSYEQYF. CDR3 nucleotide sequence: TGCGCCAGCAGTCGTAACACAAAATCCTACGAGCAGTACTTC.

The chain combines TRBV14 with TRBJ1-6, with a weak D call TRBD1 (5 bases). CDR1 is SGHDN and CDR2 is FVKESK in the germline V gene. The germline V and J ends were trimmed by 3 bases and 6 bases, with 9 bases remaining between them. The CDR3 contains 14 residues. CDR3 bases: TGTGCCAGCAGCCAGGGGGGATTTAATTCACCCCTCCACTTT. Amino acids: CASSQGGFNSPLHF.

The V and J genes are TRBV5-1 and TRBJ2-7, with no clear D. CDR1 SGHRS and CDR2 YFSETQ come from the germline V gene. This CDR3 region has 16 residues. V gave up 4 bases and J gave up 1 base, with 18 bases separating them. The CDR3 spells CASSMGPRSVSYEQYF. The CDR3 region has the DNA TGCGCCAGCAGCATGGGCCCCCGGTCGGTTTCCTACGAGCAGTACTTC.

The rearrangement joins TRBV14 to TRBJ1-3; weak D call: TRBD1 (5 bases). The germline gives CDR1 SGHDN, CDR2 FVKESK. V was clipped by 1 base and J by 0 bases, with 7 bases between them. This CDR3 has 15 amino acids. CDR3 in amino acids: CASSQVRGSGNTIYF. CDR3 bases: TGTGCCAGCAGCCAAGTGAGGGGCTCTGGAAACACCATATATTTT.

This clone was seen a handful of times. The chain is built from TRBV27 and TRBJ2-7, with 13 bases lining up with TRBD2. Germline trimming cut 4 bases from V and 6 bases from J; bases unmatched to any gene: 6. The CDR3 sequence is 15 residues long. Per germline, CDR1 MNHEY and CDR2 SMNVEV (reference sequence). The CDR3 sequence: CASSSRLAGGSEQYF. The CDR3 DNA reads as TGTGCCAGCAGTTCCCGACTAGCGGGGGGTTCCGAGCAGTACTTC.

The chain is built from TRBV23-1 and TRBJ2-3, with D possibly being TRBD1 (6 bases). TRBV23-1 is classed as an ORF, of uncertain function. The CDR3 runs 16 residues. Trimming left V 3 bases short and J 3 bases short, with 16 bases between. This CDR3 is CASSQESDRRTDTQYF. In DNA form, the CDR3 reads TGCGCCAGCAGTCAGGAGAGTGACAGGAGAACAGATACGCAGTATTTT.